This T cell receptor beta chain was profiled in a study of blood T cell repertoires in COVID-19. The CDR3 is 14 residues long. V lost 6 bases, J lost 1 base, and 12 bases lay in between. Germline CDR1 MNHEY, CDR2 SMNVEV (reference sequence). TCRdb's copy holds only in-frame clones and misses some; the assay was immunoSEQ multiplex PCR. The sample has around 160,000 clones, roughly 80% seen once; the top ten hold approximately 3%. This TCR derives from a woman between 55 and 75 years old who had recovered from COVID-19. V usage is TRBV27 and J usage is TRBJ1-1; D is ambiguous. The sequenced sample was PBMCs or T cells enriched from blood (not recorded which). This CDR3 reads CASSFLKSNTEAFF. The CDR3 region has the DNA TGTGCCAGCAGCTTCCTAAAATCGAACACTGAAGCTTTCTTT.